Below, 11 T cell receptor beta chains from the same sample are listed, as sequenced in a study of blood T cell repertoires in COVID-19. Measured with immunoSEQ multiplex PCR; TCRdb has only the in-frame clones, and not every one. This table holds about 260,000 clones, 84% found once. The sample consisted of peripheral blood. These receptors originate from a man aged 60 to 69 with acute or convalescent COVID-19.

The V call is TRBV4-3, the J call TRBJ2-1; 12 bases are a match to TRBD2. The ends lost 0 bases at V and 6 bases at J; junction bases unmatched: 9. In germline, CDR1 is LGHNA, CDR2 YSLEER. The CDR3 has 18 amino acids. The CDR3 is CASSQDEASGRACNEQFF. For the CDR3, the DNA is TGCGCCAGCAGCCAAGATGAGGCTAGCGGGAGGGCCTGCAATGAGCAGTTCTTC.

This chain links TRBV4-1 with TRBJ2-5; TRBD2 agrees at 14 bases. The V segment lost 6 bases and the J segment 3 bases; nucleotides outside the gene matches: 6. The CDR3 runs to 16 residues. In germline, CDR1 is MGHRA, CDR2 YSYEKL. The CDR3 protein is CASRGTSGSLKETQYF. The CDR3 DNA reads as TGCGCCAGCAGGGGGACTAGCGGGAGTTTAAAAGAGACCCAGTACTTC.

About this clone: The same CDR3 can be traced to other DNA sequences in this sample. The V gene is TRBV27, the J gene TRBJ1-4, with D possibly being TRBD1 (6 bases). V lost 6 bases and J lost 7, with 15 bases in between. CDR3 size: 14 residues. Germline V gene lookup returns CDR1 MNHEY and CDR2 SMNVEV (reference sequence). The chain's CDR3 is CASRLQGRGEKLFF. In DNA, the CDR3 is TGTGCCAGCAGGCTACAGGGACGCGGTGAAAAACTGTTTTTT.

This clone was observed a few times. The V gene is TRBV12-3 or TRBV12-4, the J gene TRBJ1-2, with TRBD1 matching over 7 bases. The V gene end was trimmed by 7 bases and the J gene end by 9 bases; junction bases not matched to a gene: 11. This CDR3 has 13 amino acids. The CDR3 sequence is CASNRDSFVRYTF. In DNA form, the CDR3 reads TGTGCCAGCAACCGGGACAGCTTCGTTCGCTACACCTTC.

This chain connects TRBV7-3 to TRBJ2-1; D gene ambiguous. The CDR3 spans 15 residues. V was shortened by 5 bases and J by 0 bases, with 11 bases between the two germline ends. Looked up from germline, CDR1 is SGHTA and CDR2 is FQGTGA. The CDR3: CASSRGAVSYNEQFF. CDR3 DNA sequence: TGTGCCAGCAGCCGAGGCGCAGTCTCCTACAATGAGCAGTTCTTC.

The chain uses TRBV5-4 and TRBJ2-7; TRBD1 aligns across 7 bases. The CDR3 is 14 amino acids. The trim removed 4 bases at V and 2 bases at J, leaving 6 bases unmatched. Germline CDR1 is SGHNT and CDR2 is YYREEE (reference sequence). The DNA of the CDR3 is TGTGCCAGCAGCCTAAGGGACAGCCCCTACGAGCAGTACTTC. The encoded protein is CASSLRDSPYEQYF.

V and J are TRBV24-1 and TRBJ1-2, with D unclear. The ends were cut back, 0 bases at V and 8 bases at J, with 21 bases in the middle. CDR1 and CDR2 from the germline V gene are KGHDR and SFDVKD. The CDR3 runs 17 residues. CDR3 residues: CATSDLPGNSAKRGYTF. CDR3 bases: TGTGCCACCAGTGATTTGCCCGGGAACAGCGCTAAGAGGGGCTACACCTTC.

This sequence joins TRBV9 and TRBJ2-7; D gene uncertain. The CDR3 has 17 amino acids. Germline V CDR1 and CDR2: SGDLS, YYNGEE. Trimming shortened V by 0 bases and J by 0 bases, and 16 bases separated the two germline ends. This CDR3 is CASSVGTPGKISYEQYF. CDR3 bases: TGTGCCAGCAGCGTAGGAACTCCGGGTAAAATCTCCTACGAGCAGTACTTC.

The chain couples TRBV5-6 to TRBJ2-3, with TRBD1 as a possible D gene (5 bases). This CDR3 region has 16 residues. Germline assignment: CDR1 SGHDT and CDR2 YYEEEE. Between the trimmed V and J ends, which lost 5 bases and 0 bases, there was a span of 16 bases. The CDR3 here is CASSPVGPISTDTQYF. CDR3 sequence (DNA): TGTGCCAGCAGTCCTGTGGGGCCGATAAGCACAGATACGCAGTATTTT.

The J gene is TRBJ2-7, the V gene TRBV2, with no clear D. CDR1 and CDR2 (germline): SNHLY, FYNNEI. The CDR3 spans 13 residues. V was clipped by 6 bases and J by 5 bases, with 14 bases between them. DNA of the CDR3: TGTGCCAGCAGGGAGACCAGAGAACACGAGCAGTACTTC. It codes for CASRETREHEQYF.

The chain is built from TRBV30 and TRBJ1-2; 10 positions agree with TRBD1. Germline CDR1 and CDR2: GTSNPN and SVGIG (reference sequence). This CDR3 contains 15 residues. The V and J ends lost 2 bases and 5 bases, in that order; junction bases with no gene match: 8. In DNA form, the CDR3 reads TGTGCCTGGAGTAGGGGGACAGGGGCTGGGTATGGCTACACCTTC. Protein sequence: CAWSRGTGAGYGYTF.